The clone carrying this TCR beta chain is a singleton in its sample. What it binds is not known. Looked up from germline, CDR1 is SGHNT and CDR2 is YYREEE (reference sequence). V was trimmed by 1 base and J by 6 bases, leaving 14 bases between them. The CDR3 contains 14 residues. Vbeta (60) and Jbeta (13) primers were used in the PCR. The table came from immunoSEQ multiplex PCR; TCRdb's copy has only in-frame clones and leaves some out. Among under 200,000 clones listed, roughly 85% were seen once. The sample comes from a study of cytomegalovirus exposure and HLA in healthy donors. Study results and limitations: Reportedly, a later analysis found an Asian-associated ancestry cluster had fewer N-insertions than the roughly 700-donor mean.

V and J are TRBV5-4 and TRBJ2-7, with D tentatively TRBD2 (7 bases). The origin of this receptor is a woman aged 40 to 50 in good health and CMV-seronegative. Sequenced sample: PBMCs. CDR3: CASSLTAGATEQYF. CDR3 coding DNA: TGTGCCAGCAGCTTGACTGCGGGGGCTACCGAGCAGTACTTC.